Presented here are 8 T cell receptor beta chains from one specimen sequenced in a study of radiotherapy plus CTLA-4 blockade in lung cancer. Sequenced by immunoSEQ multiplex PCR; TCRdb stores in-frame clones only, minus some. The sample has some 40,000 clones; approximately 71% are singletons. Sequenced material: peripheral blood, taken from a patient treated with radiotherapy plus ipilimumab. These receptors were collected from a human donor with non-small cell lung cancer whose response to radiotherapy plus ipilimumab could not be evaluated.

V and J are TRBV4-2 and TRBJ1-3; 7 positions agree with TRBD1. CDR3 length: 16 residues. Trimming at V came to 1 base and at J to 4 bases, leaving 7 bases not matched to a gene. Per the germline V gene, CDR1 is LGHNA and CDR2 is YNFKEQ. As DNA, the CDR3 is TGTGCCAGCAGCCAAGGGGCGACAGGGAGCGGAAACACCATATATTTT. This encodes CASSQGATGSGNTIYF.

The V call is TRBV5-1, the J call TRBJ2-3; maybe TRBD2 (7 bases). This CDR3 has 17 residues. The V gene lost 4 bases and the J gene lost 0 bases, with 18 bases spanning the gap. Per germline, CDR1 SGHRS and CDR2 YFSETQ. The CDR3 DNA reads TGCGCCAGCAGCCCCCGGGGGGCCATTCCTAGCACAGATACGCAGTATTTT. Translating gives CASSPRGAIPSTDTQYF. Variable domain in full (rest from reference TRBV5-1 and TRBJ2-3): KAGVTQTPRYLIKTRGQQVTLSCSPISGHRSVSWYQQTPGQGLQFLFEYFSETQRNKGNFPGRFSGRQFSNSRSEMNVSTLELGDSALYLCASSPRGAIPSTDTQYFGPGTRLTVL.

The chain combines TRBV7-8 with TRBJ2-7; TRBD2 aligns across 7 bases. Germline values: CDR1 SGHVS, CDR2 FQNEAQ. The J segment lost 3 bases and the V segment lost 5 bases, leaving 16 bases of the junction unmatched. The CDR3 is made up of 17 amino acids. The DNA of the CDR3 is TGTGCCAGCAGCCCGGGACTTAGGTTCCGGGGGGACTACGAGCAGTACTTC. Protein sequence: CASSPGLRFRGDYEQYF.

The chain links TRBV2 to TRBJ2-7; 7 bases fit TRBD1. Per germline, CDR1 SNHLY and CDR2 FYNNEI. Trimming at V came to 7 bases and at J to 6 bases, leaving 15 bases not matched to a gene. This CDR3 region has 15 residues. DNA of the CDR3: TGTGCCAGCACAAGAGCCGGGACATCAGGGGGCGAGCAGTACTTC. Residues: CASTRAGTSGGEQYF.

V gene TRBV5-1 combines with J gene TRBJ2-5; D ambiguous. The germline CDR1 and CDR2 sequences are SGHRS and YFSETQ. Trimming pared 0 bases from V and 5 bases from J, leaving 11 bases between. This CDR3 contains 14 residues. As DNA, the CDR3 is TGCGCCAGCAGCTTGGGATCACCCGGGGAGACCCAGTACTTC. This codes for CASSLGSPGETQYF. The whole variable domain, remainder taken from reference TRBV5-1 and TRBJ2-5, is KAGVTQTPRYLIKTRGQQVTLSCSPISGHRSVSWYQQTPGQGLQFLFEYFSETQRNKGNFPGRFSGRQFSNSRSEMNVSTLELGDSALYLCASSLGSPGETQYFGPGTRLLVL.

This chain joins TRBV4-2 and TRBJ2-7; possible D gene TRBD1, 6 bases. The germline V gene has CDR1 LGHNA and CDR2 YNFKEQ. The CDR3 contains 14 residues. Between the trimmed V and J ends, which lost 5 bases and 3 bases, there was a span of 14 bases. CDR3 sequence: CASSSTGQFYEQYF. In DNA, the CDR3 is TGTGCCAGCAGCAGTACCGGACAGTTCTACGAGCAGTACTTC.

This clone was picked up one time. V is TRBV18 and J is TRBJ1-1; 9 nucleotides match TRBD1. V lost 3 bases, J lost 0 bases, and 8 bases stayed unmatched. Looked up from germline, CDR1 is KGHSH and CDR2 is LQKENI. This CDR3 is 17 amino acids long. The CDR3 DNA is TGTGCCAGCTCACCGATTCCGGGACAGGGAATGAACACTGAAGCTTTCTTT. Protein: CASSPIPGQGMNTEAFF.

The sample holds one count of this clone. The chain combines TRBV6-5 with TRBJ2-3; 9 bases match TRBD2. The germline CDR1 and CDR2 sequences are MNHEY and SVGAGI. Trimming took 6 bases from V and 2 from J; bases not matched to a gene: 6. CDR3 length: 15 residues. This CDR3 is CASRKSGGPTDTQYF. The CDR3 bases are TGTGCCAGCAGGAAAAGCGGGGGGCCCACAGATACGCAGTATTTT.